What follows is one TCR beta chain and its context. Antigen specificity is unknown. Repertoires were generated with immunoSEQ multiplex PCR, while TCRdb's copy carries only in-frame clones and drops some. This sample has about 120,000 clones, with around 65% found just once. Trimming removed 4 bases from V and 12 bases from J, with 22 bases in between. In germline, CDR1 is SGHDN, CDR2 FVKESK. The CDR3 sequence is 15 residues long. The source of the sample is a study of shared clonotypes between healthy human individuals. Study results and limitations: Clonotypes that were shared across a few donors made up around 4.6% of naive CD4 clonotypes.

The donors, all of them Caucasian adults, lived in Nashville, Tennessee. Material for sequencing was memory CD8+ T cells sorted from blood. Subset here: CD45RO+ cells pooled with CCR7-negative TemRA cells. The V and J genes are TRBV14 and TRBJ2-1; a weak D match, TRBD2 (6 bases). The TCR originated in a woman aged 25 to 45 in good health. The CDR3 sequence: CASSPEGRWGQGQFF. In DNA form, the CDR3 reads TGTGCCAGCAGCCCCGAGGGGAGGTGGGGCCAAGGGCAGTTCTTC.